A selection of T cell receptor beta chains follows, all from one sample in a study of shared clonotypes between healthy human individuals. Repertoires were generated with immunoSEQ multiplex PCR, while TCRdb's copy carries only in-frame clones and drops some. The sample has about 2.4 million clones, around 94% seen once. The material sequenced was naive CD4+ T cells sorted from blood. These receptors all come from a man aged 18 to 30 in good health. Both conserved end residues are part of each CDR3.

j_gene | v_gene | CDR3aa
TRBJ1-6 | TRBV19 | CASSDGRASPLHF
TRBJ2-3 | TRBV4-3 | CASSQEGVAGGPDTQYF
TRBJ2-1 | TRBV5-1 | CASSFTSGGPYNEQFF
TRBJ1-5 | TRBV5-6 | CASSLGYGQPNQPQHF
TRBJ1-5 | TRBV6-1 | CASTPEQGTTPQHF
TRBJ1-6 | TRBV6-5 | CASSPSDRGNSPLHF
TRBJ1-4 | TRBV10-3 | CAISESGTGGVGEKLFF
TRBJ2-7 | TRBV5-4 | CASSPRGPSGSTSYEQYF
TRBJ2-1 | TRBV6-1 | CATSEQGRVNEQFF
TRBJ2-3 | TRBV6-1 | CAGAGGTDTQYF
TRBJ2-1 | TRBV28 | CASSSSGTGFYNEQFF
TRBJ2-1 | TRBV10-3 | CAISAGTSGANEQFF
TRBJ2-5 | TRBV27 | CASSLYSLGYKGETQYF
TRBJ2-1 | TRBV5-3 | CARSTGLAEDNEQFF
TRBJ1-2 | TRBV6-6 | CASSLDRAINYGYTF
TRBJ2-7 | TRBV6-5 | CASSTGKGEQYF
TRBJ2-5 | TRBV2 | CASSESGGAGETQYF
TRBJ1-5 | TRBV28 | CAGGLGNQPQHF
TRBJ2-2 | TRBV23-1 | CASSQFFGTGGAGDTGELFF
TRBJ2-2 | TRBV5-1 | CASRPSTGELFF
TRBJ2-7 | TRBV7-9 | CASSPTDSYEQYF
TRBJ2-7 | TRBV27 | CASSSRDRPRSYEQYF
TRBJ1-6 | TRBV13 | CASSSYGQSNSPLHF
TRBJ1-4 | TRBV4-3 | CASSQYRGLTEKLFF
TRBJ2-1 | TRBV19 | CASRNGGGNEQFF
TRBJ1-2 | TRBV5-8 | CASSRNLGPYGYTF
TRBJ2-5 | TRBV18 | CASSPPLVGSRETQYF
TRBJ2-7 | TRBV30 | CAWNRGASSGTSYEQYF
TRBJ2-5 | TRBV11-3 | CASSDTGGSETQYF
TRBJ1-4 | TRBV4-3 | CASSQISGVVYEKLFF
TRBJ1-1 | TRBV9 | CASSVGGQGVYTEAFF
TRBJ2-5 | TRBV28 | CASSRREGETQYF
TRBJ1-5 | TRBV19 | CASSTGVLDSNQPQHF
TRBJ1-1 | TRBV7-9 | CASMFPWAPGTEAFF
TRBJ1-6 | TRBV27 | CASSLSSGQYSPLHF
TRBJ2-1 | TRBV5-1 | CASSLGGFDNEQFF
TRBJ1-2 | TRBV18 | CASSPQNPGQGGNGYTF
TRBJ1-4 | TRBV7-3 | CASSPYRAEKLFF
TRBJ1-1 | TRBV28 | CASSKTSTEAFF
TRBJ1-2 | TRBV6-5 | CASSYSINAPLGYTF
TRBJ2-3 | TRBV18 | CASSLHEADTQYF
TRBJ2-1 | TRBV5-1 | CASSLEGTSGGNEQFF
TRBJ1-2 | TRBV7-3 | CASSFGQGDYGYTF
TRBJ2-2 | TRBV29-1 | CSAQTGVGTGELFF
TRBJ2-7 | TRBV19 | CASSIGGLGLAAPYEQYF
TRBJ1-1 | TRBV10-2 | CASSESGRGMNTEAFF
TRBJ1-2 | TRBV9 | CASSIGRSYGYTF
TRBJ2-3 | TRBV28 | CASSLTTPPADTQYF
TRBJ1-1 | TRBV19 | CASSMRGSGTNTEAFF
TRBJ2-1 | TRBV30 | CAWAAGTGWDEQFF